These 13 T cell receptor beta chains were all obtained from the same sample, sequenced in a study of T cells expressing NK-cell markers. TCRdb re-analyzed the 5' RACE reads; it lists each CDR3 protein once, without DNA. Its clone listing holds around 550,000 distinct CDR3 sequences. The sequenced material came from blood T cells: a sorted CD56 or NKG2C T cell subset, CD4+ or CD8+ T cells, or bulk PBMC T cells (not recorded which). The receptors were gathered from a man aged 18 to 30 in good health.

This chain links TRBV24-1 with TRBJ1-1; TCRdb picks TRBD1, but there is no DNA to check that call. Per the germline V gene, CDR1 is KGHDR and CDR2 is SFDVKD. The CDR3 extends over 14 amino acids. CDR3 loop: CATSDFGLLRGAFF.

The chain joins TRBV15 to TRBJ2-3; TCRdb lists TRBD1, though no DNA is available to test this call. Germline loops: CDR1 LNHNV, CDR2 YYDKDF (reference sequence). The CDR3 has 16 residues. CDR3 in amino acids: CATSREGRGPTDTQYF.

This rearrangement joins TRBV5-1 to TRBJ1-4; the TRBD1 assignment by TCRdb is unverifiable without DNA. Germline V gene lookup returns CDR1 SGHRS and CDR2 YFSETQ. CDR3 length: 14 amino acids. The CDR3: CASSSPGPPEKLFF.

The gene calls are TRBV12-3 or TRBV12-4 and TRBJ2-1; TCRdb names TRBD2, which stays unverified in the absence of DNA. The length of the CDR3 is 19 residues. CDR3 residues: CASRPTWTRDGLVAGEQFF.

This rearrangement joins TRBV27 to TRBJ2-2. Germline V gene data show CDR1 as MNHEY and CDR2 as SMNVEV (reference sequence). The CDR3 has 16 amino acids. The CDR3 is CASSLSPVPNTGELFF.

The gene calls are TRBV29-1 and TRBJ2-1; without DNA, the TCRdb call of TRBD2 cannot be checked. In germline, CDR1 is SQVTM, CDR2 ANQGSEA. The CDR3 totals 13 residues. CDR3 residues: CSVDGLASVEQFF.

This CDR3 reads CASSPSRASVYEQYF. The rearrangement joins TRBV4-3 to TRBJ2-7; TCRdb designates TRBD2, a call that cannot be tested without DNA. Germline loops: CDR1 LGHNA, CDR2 YSLEER. The CDR3 consists of 15 residues.

The rearrangement uses TRBV6-1 and TRBJ2-3; without DNA, the TCRdb call of TRBD2 cannot be checked. There are 14 residues in the CDR3. The V gene's germline CDR1 is MNHNS and CDR2 SASEGT. The CDR3 protein is CASSALVYPDTQYF.

The chain recombines TRBV6-1 with TRBJ2-7; TCRdb's D call of TRBD2 is untestable without DNA. CDR3 length: 14 residues. The germline CDR1 and CDR2 sequences are MNHNS and SASEGT. CDR3 amino acids: CASSVAGGPGEQYF.

This rearrangement joins TRBV7-2 to TRBJ2-7; TCRdb returns TRBD2, unconfirmable since there is no DNA. Germline CDR1 SGHTA, CDR2 FQGNSA. The CDR3 contains 13 residues. CDR3 loop: CASSRVGSYEQYF. Full variable domain (remainder filled in from reference TRBV7-2 and TRBJ2-7): GAGVSQSPSNKVTEKGKDVELRCDPISGHTALYWYRQSLGQGLEFLIYFQGNSAPDKSGLPSDRFSAERTGGSVSTLTIQRTQQEDSAVYLCASSRVGSYEQYFGPGTRLTVT.

V usage is TRBV12-3 or TRBV12-4 and J usage is TRBJ1-5; there is no DNA to check the TCRdb D call of TRBD1. The CDR3 loop spans 15 amino acids. The CDR3: CASSVGADSNQPQHF.

V usage is TRBV25-1 and J usage is TRBJ1-4; TCRdb's D gene call, TRBD1, goes unchecked for lack of DNA. The CDR3 length is 15 residues. Germline V gene sequence: CDR1 MGHDK, CDR2 SYGVNS. The CDR3 sequence is CASSESGRANEKLFF.

This sequence joins TRBV29-1 and TRBJ2-4; TCRdb proposes TRBD1, but this gene call is untestable without DNA. Germline lookup yields CDR1 SQVTM and CDR2 ANQGSEA. The CDR3 is 12 amino acids. The CDR3 region is CSVGTGVGIQYF. The complete variable domain, with remaining parts taken from reference TRBV29-1 and TRBJ2-4, reads SAVISQKPSRDICQRGTSLTIQCQVDSQVTMMFWYRQQPGQSLTLIATANQGSEATYESGFVIDKFPISRPNLTFSTLTVSNMSPEDSSIYLCSVGTGVGIQYFGAGTRLSVL.